A selection of T cell receptor beta chains follows, all from one sample in a study of OX40 agonist ivuxolimab in advanced cancers. Sequencing used immunoSEQ multiplex PCR; TCRdb keeps in-frame clones, though not all of them. The sample has approximately 89,000 clones; 70% to 90% are singletons. The source was CD4+ or CD8+ T cells sorted from blood, collected in a trial of the OX40 agonist ivuxolimab. These TCRs come from an adult with an advanced solid tumor such as melanoma, head and neck, liver or kidney cancer. The CDR3 runs from the conserved cysteine through the conserved F or W. D genes are given only for firm matches. Expanded clones are given a class, and other clones once, few, many or no size at all.

j_call v_call clone_size d_call cdr3_nt cdr3_aa
TRBJ1-1 TRBV2 . TRBD1 TGTGCCAGCAGTGGCAGGGGGCAAACTGAAGCTTTCTTT CASSGRGQTEAFF
TRBJ1-2 TRBV5-6 . . TGTGCCAGCAGCTTGCACAGGGTCTCAAATGGCTACACCTTC CASSLHRVSNGYTF
TRBJ2-5 TRBV5-1 . . TGCGCCAGCAGCTTGGAAGAGACCCAGTACTTC CASSLEETQYF
TRBJ1-4 TRBV29-1 once TRBD1 TGCAGCGTTACAGGGGTGGGCGAAAAACTGTTTTTT CSVTGVGEKLFF
TRBJ1-1 TRBV11-2 few . TGTGCCAGCAGCTTAGAGGTGGCTTTCAGCGCTGAAGCTTTCTTT CASSLEVAFSAEAFF
TRBJ1-5 TRBV7-2 . . TGTGCCAGCACCCGCGACGGGAATCAGCCCCAGCATTTT CASTRDGNQPQHF
TRBJ2-3 TRBV10-1 once . TGCGCCAGCAGTTGGGGGTCGATCTCAGATACGCAGTATTTT CASSWGSISDTQYF
TRBJ2-1 TRBV6-1 . TRBD2 TGTGCCAGCAGTGAACGTGGCGGGGGGCGTTACAATGAGCAGTTCTTC CASSERGGGRYNEQFF
TRBJ1-5 TRBV18 . . TGTGCCAGCTCAGGGGACAGCAATCAGCCCCAGCATTTT CASSGDSNQPQHF
TRBJ2-7 TRBV7-9 . . TGTGCCAGCAGCTTAGTAGGACTCGGCAACGAGCAGTACTTC CASSLVGLGNEQYF
TRBJ1-6 TRBV7-9 . TRBD1 TGTGCCAGCGGGACAGGGAATTCACCCCTCCACTTT CASGTGNSPLHF
TRBJ1-3 TRBV5-5 . . TGTGCCAGCAGCTTGGATTGGATCGGAAACACCATATATTTT CASSLDWIGNTIYF
TRBJ2-1 TRBV5-4 . . TGTGCCAGCAGCTTGGAGCGGCAGCACAATGAGCAGTTCTTC CASSLERQHNEQFF
TRBJ1-2 TRBV19 . . TGTGCCAGTAATAGTGAGAAGAACTATGGCTACACCTTC CASNSEKNYGYTF
TRBJ1-1 TRBV6-1 . . TGTGCCAGCAGTGTTGGGGGATATGAAGCTTTCTTT CASSVGGYEAFF
TRBJ1-1 TRBV6-4 . . TGTGCCAGCAGCCGGGACACTGGCGCTGAAGCTTTCTTT CASSRDTGAEAFF
TRBJ1-1 TRBV10-2 . TRBD1 TGCGCCAGCGCAGGGGGGACAGGGAACACTGAAGCTTTCTTT CASAGGTGNTEAFF
TRBJ1-3 TRBV25-1 few . TGTGCCAGCAGCACAGGGTTGGCTGGAAACACCATATATTTT CASSTGLAGNTIYF
TRBJ2-3 TRBV10-2 . . TGCGCCAGCAGTGGGGGGGGGCCCGGAGATTCAGATACGCAGTATTTT CASSGGGPGDSDTQYF
TRBJ1-3 TRBV5-4 . . TGTGCCAGCAGCTTGGGTAGCCCCTACTCTGGAAACACCATATATTTT CASSLGSPYSGNTIYF
TRBJ1-2 TRBV5-1 . . TGCGCCAGCAGCTTGGAACAGAACTATGGCTACACCTTC CASSLEQNYGYTF
TRBJ2-5 TRBV10-1 . . TGCGCCAGCAGTGAGAATAGTGGGGAGACCCAGTACTTC CASSENSGETQYF
TRBJ1-3 TRBV14 . . TGTGCCAGCAGCCAAACCCGCAGCAGCTCTGGAAACACCATATATTTT CASSQTRSSSGNTIYF
TRBJ2-5 TRBV6-5 . . TGTGCCAGCAGTTATAGGTTTGGTCGGGTCTGGGAGCAGTACTTC CASSYRFGRVWEQYF
TRBJ1-3 TRBV5-4 . . TGTGCCAGCAGCTTGGAAATCTCTGGAAACACCATATATTTT CASSLEISGNTIYF
TRBJ2-7 TRBV11-1 . TRBD2 TGTGCCAGCAGCTTAGGTCCTAGCGGGGGATCCTACGAGCAGTACTTC CASSLGPSGGSYEQYF
TRBJ1-1 TRBV15 . TRBD1 TGTGCCACCAGCAGGACAGGGTGGACTGAAGCTTTCTTT CATSRTGWTEAFF
TRBJ1-1 TRBV7-2 once TRBD1 TGTGCCAGCAGCCTCAGACAGGGGACTGAAGCTTTCTTT CASSLRQGTEAFF
TRBJ2-1 TRBV5-1 . . TGCGCCAGCAGCTTGGATGGGGGGTACAATGAGCAGTTCTTC CASSLDGGYNEQFF
TRBJ1-3 TRBV18 . . TGTGCCAGCTCACCCACACCGGGGTGGACCTCTGGAAACACCATATATTTT CASSPTPGWTSGNTIYF
TRBJ2-1 TRBV2 . . TGTGCCAGCGCCCGGGGGAATGAGCAGTTCTTC CASARGNEQFF
TRBJ1-4 TRBV6-6 . TRBD1 TGTGCCAGCAGTTACGCGGACAGGGGAGGGGAAAAACTGTTTTTT CASSYADRGGEKLFF
TRBJ2-7 TRBV7-2 . . TGTGCCAGCAGCTTGGGGGGCATGATCTACGAGCAGTACTTC CASSLGGMIYEQYF
TRBJ2-3 TRBV19 . . TGTGCCAGTAGTCAGGCCAGGGGTTCAGATACGCAGTATTTT CASSQARGSDTQYF
TRBJ2-3 TRBV6-5 . . TGTGCCAGCAGTTACCCCGGCCGCACAGATACGCAGTATTTT CASSYPGRTDTQYF
TRBJ1-5 TRBV19 . . TGTGCCAGTAGCCCAGGGTGGAGTCAGCCCCAGCATTTT CASSPGWSQPQHF
TRBJ1-2 TRBV5-4 . . TGTGCCAGCAGCTCACAGGTTCACTATGGCTACACCTTC CASSSQVHYGYTF
TRBJ2-7 TRBV11-2 . . TGTGCCAGCAGCCTCGGGAGCGTCCCCTACGAGCAGTACTTC CASSLGSVPYEQYF
TRBJ1-3 TRBV11-3 . . TGTGCCAGCAGCTTTGGCAGAGGAAACACCATATATTTT CASSFGRGNTIYF